The next 14 T cell receptor beta chains were all read from a single sample in a study of beta chain features in type 1 diabetes (dated by TCRdb to 2017 to 2018). Libraries came from the immunoSEQ multiplex PCR assay. The entire isolated RNA was reverse transcribed using the High Capacity cDNA Reverse Transcription Kit, and thus expressed TCRB transcripts were sequenced. TCRdb limited this immuneACCESS table to in-frame rearrangements with V and J called. A share of clones is missing; checked studies link under half to unresolved V genes, and the rest is unexplained. The sample table records about 410,000 clones; roughly 14% of these occur just once. The top ten constitute roughly 0.036% of the sample. The sample consisted of naive CD4+ T cells from blood. Interpreted using the paper, the cell subset or site label stands for: true naive CD4+ T cells. Receptor source: a man aged 25 to 40 in good health.

The chain combines TRBV4-3 with TRBJ1-1; D is unresolved. The CDR3 contains 11 residues. CDR1 and CDR2 (germline): LGHNA, YSLEER. V was shortened by 6 bases and J by 2 bases, with 4 bases between the two germline ends. The CDR3 DNA sequence: TGCGCCAGCAGGGATAACACTGAAGCTTTCTTT. This sequence encodes CASRDNTEAFF.

In this sample, this clone turned up a few times. The chain employs TRBV7-6 and TRBJ1-6; the D is unclear. Deletions cut 5 bases from V and 5 bases from J, with 10 bases between. The germline V gene encodes CDR1 SGHVS and CDR2 FNYEAQ. The CDR3 covers 14 residues. The DNA for the CDR3 is TGTGCCAGCAGCCAGGAAGCGGATAATTCACCCCTCCACTTT. Protein: CASSQEADNSPLHF.

This clone showed up just a few times. The rearrangement uses TRBV5-4 and TRBJ2-2; weak D call: TRBD1 (5 bases). The CDR3 sequence is 16 residues long. CDR1 SGHNT and CDR2 YYREEE come from the germline V gene (reference sequence). With 4 bases removed from V and 0 bases from J, the gap between germline ends came to 13 bases. The CDR3 here is CASSRRGTTNTGELFF. The CDR3 DNA follows: TGTGCCAGCAGCCGAAGGGGAACTACGAACACCGGGGAGCTGTTTTTT.

As DNA, the CDR3 is TGTGCCTGGAGTGCCCCGAACGTTTACTACACCTTC. This translates into CAWSAPNVYYTF. The chain employs TRBV30 and TRBJ1-2; D not certain. Germline V gives CDR1 GTSNPN, CDR2 SVGIG (reference sequence). The CDR3 has 12 amino acids. Trimming stripped 1 base from V and 10 bases from J, with 13 bases between.

The chain carries TRBV7-3 and TRBJ2-1; either TRBD1 or TRBD2 may fit D (5 bases each). The CDR3 runs 13 residues. V shed 5 bases and J shed 5 bases, with 10 bases lying between them. Germline CDR1 and CDR2: SGHTA and FQGTGA. In DNA form, the CDR3 reads TGTGCCAGCAGCGGCCGGGACCACAATGAGCAGTTCTTC. This encodes CASSGRDHNEQFF.

This clone has just a few counts. The rearrangement uses TRBV5-6 and TRBJ2-1; D not resolved. V was shortened by 2 bases and J by 15 bases, with 18 bases between the two germline ends. The length of the CDR3 is 13 residues. Germline CDR1 is SGHDT and CDR2 is YYEEEE. Written as DNA, the CDR3 is TGTGCCAGCAGCTTTGACCGGGCTCAAGCGCTGTTCTTC. Its translation: CASSFDRAQALFF.

CDR3 nucleotides: TGTGCCAGCAGCAAACCCGGGACAGGCTTTTACGAGCAGTACTTC. As protein: CASSKPGTGFYEQYF. The chain uses TRBV21-1 and TRBJ2-7; TRBD1 is the table's D call and was not checked against the DNA. TRBV21-1 is a pseudogene segment. This CDR3 region has 15 residues.

The chain recombines TRBV2 with TRBJ2-5; the match to TRBD2 covers 7 bases. With 6 bases clipped from V and 1 base from J, the junction kept 8 bases outside the gene matches. There are 15 residues in the CDR3. Per the germline V gene, CDR1 is SNHLY and CDR2 is FYNNEI. The CDR3 protein is CASSPEAGPQETQYF. CDR3 DNA sequence: TGTGCCAGCAGCCCGGAAGCGGGACCCCAAGAGACCCAGTACTTC. Full variable domain (missing parts from reference TRBV2 and TRBJ2-5): EPEVTQTPSHQVTQMGQEVILRCVPISNHLYFYWYRQILGQKVEFLVSFYNNEISEKSEIFDDQFSVERPDGSNFTLKIRSTKLEDSAMYFCASSPEAGPQETQYFGPGTRLLVL.

The chain recombines TRBV4-1 with TRBJ1-6; 11 bases agree with TRBD1. V dropped 4 bases and J dropped 6; count of bases not matched to a gene: 11. The germline CDR1 and CDR2 sequences are MGHRA and YSYEKL. The CDR3 totals 18 residues. CDR3 protein: CASSRAEAGTGGNSPLHF. The CDR3 nucleotides are TGCGCCAGCAGCCGCGCGGAAGCCGGGACAGGGGGTAATTCACCCCTCCACTTT.

This clone was observed a handful of times. This rearrangement joins TRBV21-1 to TRBJ2-3; TRBD1 is taken as the D call from the table, unchecked against the DNA. TRBV21-1 is given as a pseudogene. The CDR3 is 10 amino acids. DNA for the CDR3: TGTGCCAGCAGCAAACAGGAGCAGTATTTT. Protein: CASSKQEQYF.

This clone was observed a few times. V usage is TRBV4-2 and J usage is TRBJ2-3; 11 nucleotides agree with TRBD1. Trimming at V came to 4 bases and at J to 4 bases, leaving 7 bases not matched to a gene. Germline values: CDR1 LGHNA, CDR2 YNFKEQ. The CDR3 consists of 16 residues. The CDR3 reads CASSPWDRGSPDTQYF. DNA for the CDR3: TGTGCCAGCAGCCCCTGGGACAGGGGGTCCCCAGATACGCAGTATTTT.

This rearrangement joins TRBV2 to TRBJ2-4; maybe TRBD1 (6 bases). V gave up 7 bases and J gave up 5 bases, with 12 bases separating them. The CDR3 length is 13 residues. In germline, CDR1 is SNHLY, CDR2 FYNNEI. CDR3 loop: CASNRDTQNIQYF. In DNA form, the CDR3 reads TGTGCCAGCAATCGGGACACGCAAAACATTCAGTACTTC.

The chain couples TRBV9 to TRBJ2-1; 13 bases fit TRBD2. J gave up 7 bases and V 7 bases, and 8 bases lay outside the gene matches. This CDR3 has 15 residues. The germline V gene encodes CDR1 SGDLS and CDR2 YYNGEE. The CDR3 here is CASAETSGRSNEQFF. The CDR3 DNA follows: TGTGCCAGCGCCGAGACTAGCGGGAGGTCGAATGAGCAGTTCTTC.

V is TRBV2 and J is TRBJ1-6, with D hard to call. Trimming stripped 6 bases from V and 14 bases from J, with 14 bases between. The germline V gene has CDR1 SNHLY and CDR2 FYNNEI. The CDR3 extends over 12 amino acids. The CDR3 is CASRKPGQTLHF. The CDR3 region has the DNA TGTGCCAGCAGAAAGCCAGGTCAAACCCTCCACTTT.